This TCR beta chain emerged from a study of vaccination and CD4 T cells after COVID-19 (dated by TCRdb to 2021 to 2024). Concerning the study at large: SARS-CoV-2 positivity had been established in the convalescent patients by nasal swab PCR, and mild disease was recorded in about 9 of these patients and severe disease in one. In the convalescent cohort there were six males and four females, among whom were two Hispanic individuals, seven Caucasians, two Asians and one multiracial person. Two doses of either the Pfizer-BioNTech BNT162b2 vaccine (n=8) or the Moderna mRNA-1273 vaccine (n=2) were administered to participants. Post-COVID blood samples from convalescent patients were collected a median of around 110 days after diagnosis, with a range of roughly 35 to 161 days. The time from the second vaccine dose to post-vaccine blood sampling had a median of roughly 77 days and ranged from about 14 to 250 days. Overlapping spike peptide pools from SARS-CoV-2 and from the common cold coronaviruses HCoV-NL63, HCoV-OC43 and HCoV-229E were used as culture stimuli. Control cultures used a CEFX viral epitope pool as positive control, an HIV-1 Nef peptide pool as negative control, or no peptide. In some eleven COVID-19 convalescent patients and a few infection-naive healthy vaccine recipients, researchers compared the spike-specific CD4+ TCR repertoire from before mRNA vaccination with the repertoire from after. Study-wide conclusions, independent of this receptor: The median count of SARS-CoV-2-reactive clonotypes went up from 20 to 25 after infection to 38 after vaccination, although the change was not significant. Among the post-vaccine SARS-CoV-2-reactive clones in convalescent patients, a median about 87% showed up only after vaccination, which suggests vaccine-specific priming. In convalescent patients, nearly all vaccine-specific clones (304 of 307) were found to be mono-reactive for SARS-CoV-2 spike rather than cross-reactive with common cold coronaviruses. Only a relatively small number of convalescent patients were included in the study, and early timepoints following natural infection were not analyzed.

In the case of this clonotype: Which antigen it targets is not known. Base qualities are missing; no much larger clone stands one base away.

The CDR3 starts with the cysteine, ends with the phenylalanine, and has 18 residues. The CDR3 DNA has 54 bases and is translated from base 1. At the junction V is shortened by 0 bases and J by 8 bases; bases outside the gene matches: 8. CDR1 and CDR2 are drawn from the germline V gene: MNHEY, SVGAGI. The treatment or condition label, read with the paper, signifies: roughly 10-day PBMC culture with coronavirus spike peptide pools or control peptides (ViraFEST assay). The ViraFEST assay was used in the study, in which antigen-specific T cells were expanded with peptide pools and expanded clonotypes were subsequently identified by TCR sequencing. The convalescent patients' positive SARS-CoV-2 PCR tests were from March to December 2020, which was before the Alpha, Beta and Delta variants emerged in the United States. Each well held some 2 million PBMCs cultured in IMDM containing around 5% human AB serum and approximately 9.8 IU/ml IL-2, with 8.5 to 10 ug/ml peptide pools added. Half of the culture medium was replaced with fresh IL-2-containing medium on days 3 and 7. After approximately eleven days of culture, CD4+ T cells were isolated by negative selection with the EasySep CD4+ T cell isolation kit. PBMCs were separated from whole blood using Ficoll-Paque Plus gradient centrifugation and then either used fresh or cryopreserved at -140C. In general, triplicate wells were set up for every culture condition.

Libraries came from PCR. DNA from cultured CD4+ T cells was subjected to TCR sequencing with the Oncomine TCR Beta short-read assay at the Johns Hopkins FTIC core. The QIAamp micro DNA kit was used to extract genomic DNA from the cultured CD4+ T cells. The Oncomine TCR Beta libraries from cultured CD4+ T cells were pooled using unique dual indexes and then sequenced on an Illumina iSeq 100. In the paper's pipeline: Non-productive sequences were removed, and CDR3s not starting with C, not ending with F or W, or shorter than 7 amino acids were discarded. Antigen-specific clonotypes were identified using the MANAFEST web application through comparison of peptide-stimulated wells with reference and other culture wells. Positive clones required FDR below 0.05, an odds ratio above 5, and productive frequency above 0.1% in at least two of three replicate wells. Clonotypes that were significantly expanded in both SARS-CoV-2 spike wells and at least one common cold coronavirus spike condition were defined as cross-reactive. Levenshtein distances (stringdist) and unrooted phylogenetic trees (ape) in R version 3.6.1 were used to assess CDR3 homology. TCRdb took the public reads, trimmed them with fastp at Q25, ran MiXCR for clone calling and kept in-frame beta chains. Rows merge per CDR3 protein into single entries with the most common DNA and genes. The V and J calls shown here were made by TCRdb, not taken from the authors' results. Counted in this sample were around 12,000 distinct CDR3 sequences; approximately 52% of them appeared once. Of the sample, 8% to 11% falls within the top ten clones.

Sequencing input: CD4+ T cells from blood, cultured in vitro. The rearrangement combines TRBV6-5 with TRBJ2-2, and 14 junctional nucleotides match TRBD2. The receptor was isolated from a human donor who had recovered from COVID-19. In nucleotides, the sequence is TGTGCCAGCAGTTACTCGACTGGACTAGCGGGAGGTGGGGGGGAGCTGTTTTTT. Its protein reads: CASSYSTGLAGGGGELFF.